A single sample gave rise to the 15 T cell receptor beta chains below, sequenced in a study of response to subunit inactivated influenza vaccine. MiXCR, applied by TCRdb to the RT-PCR reads, yields one record per CDR3 protein. This sample has approximately 290,000 distinct CDR3 sequences, with about 20% found just once. The specimen comprised PBMCs from blood, sampled around 22 months after vaccination. Source of these receptors: a man between 45 and 75 years old who received an inactivated influenza vaccine.

A few counts support this clonotype. The chain links TRBV12-3 or TRBV12-4 to TRBJ1-2, with 7 bases identical to TRBD1. This CDR3 has 15 residues. Trimming took 1 base from V and 5 from J; bases not matched to a gene: 7. DNA of the CDR3: TGTGCCAGCAGTTTAGACCCGGGACAGATGTATGGCTACACCTTC. Its translation: CASSLDPGQMYGYTF.

This clonotype was seen just once. The chain couples TRBV7-9 to TRBJ2-3; 7 nucleotides match TRBD1. CDR3 length: 14 residues. Germline CDR1 is SEHNR and CDR2 is FQNEAQ (reference sequence). J gave up 4 bases and V 6 bases, and 7 bases lay outside the gene matches. This CDR3 reads CASSLQGQADTQYF. CDR3 DNA: TGTGCCAGCAGTCTACAGGGGCAGGCAGATACGCAGTATTTT.

This clonotype has more than one count but fewer than ten. The chain links TRBV12-3 or TRBV12-4 to TRBJ1-1; 9 nucleotides match TRBD1. Unmatched junction bases numbered 3, after V lost 4 bases and J lost 6 bases. The CDR3 contains 13 residues. As DNA, the CDR3 is TGTGCCAGCAGTTGGGGACAGGGCTCTGAAGCTTTCTTT. Amino acid sequence: CASSWGQGSEAFF.

This clonotype was observed a handful of times. The J gene is TRBJ2-5, the V gene TRBV29-1; perhaps TRBD1 as D (6 bases). The CDR3 consists of 13 residues. Deletions cut 5 bases from V and 4 bases from J, with 14 bases between. Germline assignment: CDR1 SQVTM and CDR2 ANQGSEA. The CDR3 reads CSVKYSRGETQYF. CDR3 nucleotide sequence: TGCAGCGTTAAGTATAGCAGGGGAGAGACCCAGTACTTC.

The chain recombines TRBV18 with TRBJ1-1; no reliable D call. V dropped 1 base and J dropped 0 bases, with 12 bases sitting between them. The CDR3 is 16 amino acids. Per the germline V gene, CDR1 is KGHSH and CDR2 is LQKENI. The CDR3 region has the DNA TGTGCCAGCTCACCACTATCGGATTTGATGAACACTGAAGCTTTCTTT. Its protein is CASSPLSDLMNTEAFF.

V usage is TRBV6-6 and J usage is TRBJ2-1, with 7 nucleotides matching TRBD1. J gave up 8 bases and V 6 bases, and 7 bases lay outside the gene matches. Looked up from germline, CDR1 is MNHNY and CDR2 is SVGAGI (reference sequence). The CDR3 loop spans 13 amino acids. The CDR3 DNA reads TGTGCCAGCAGCTCCAGGGGGTATGATGAGCAGTTCTTC. Translated: CASSSRGYDEQFF.

V gene TRBV5-1 combines with J gene TRBJ2-7; 7 bases agree with TRBD1. CDR1 SGHRS and CDR2 YFSETQ come from the germline V gene. The CDR3 covers 15 residues. The V gene end was trimmed by 0 bases and the J gene end by 3 bases; junction bases not matched to a gene: 6. CDR3 in amino acids: CASSLEGQSFYEQYF. The CDR3, as DNA: TGCGCCAGCAGCTTGGAGGGACAGTCCTTCTACGAGCAGTACTTC.

The genes are TRBV12-3 or TRBV12-4 and TRBJ1-2, with D uncertain. Trimming removed 8 bases at V and 2 bases at J, with 15 bases between. CDR3 length: 14 amino acids. DNA of the CDR3: TGTGCCAGCCACCGTACCGGGTCGAACTATGGCTACACCTTC. It translates to CASHRTGSNYGYTF.

This clonotype was detected once. V gene TRBV20-1 combines with J gene TRBJ2-5; D gene ambiguous. CDR3 length: 14 residues. Germline V lookup: CDR1 DFQATT, CDR2 SNEGSKA (reference sequence). Trimming shortened V by 6 bases and J by 0 bases, and 14 bases separated the two germline ends. Written as DNA, the CDR3 is TGCAGTGCACTTCCGCCGTCCTACCAAGAGACCCAGTACTTC. As protein: CSALPPSYQETQYF.

In nucleotides, the CDR3 is TGTGCCAGCAGGAGACTCACCGGGGAGCTGTTTTTT. Translating gives CASRRLTGELFF. V is TRBV7-6 and J is TRBJ2-2; D is unclear. Germline loops: CDR1 SGHVS, CDR2 FNYEAQ. V lost 6 bases and J lost 4, with 6 bases in between. There are 12 residues in the CDR3.

This clonotype was seen many times. The rearrangement joins TRBV20-1 to TRBJ1-1; D unclear. Deletions cut 6 bases from V and 4 bases from J, with 15 bases between. The V gene's germline CDR1 is DFQATT and CDR2 SNEGSKA (reference sequence). The CDR3 spans 13 residues. The CDR3 reads CSAQWMAFTEAFF. DNA of the CDR3: TGCAGTGCCCAATGGATGGCTTTCACTGAAGCTTTCTTT.

This clonotype was observed a handful of times. The V call is TRBV5-6, the J call TRBJ2-1, with D tentatively TRBD2 (5 bases). Trimming pared 2 bases from V and 13 bases from J, leaving 19 bases between. The CDR3 is 14 residues long. Germline assignment: CDR1 SGHDT and CDR2 YYEEEE. The CDR3 bases are TGTGCCAGCAGCTTTCTGACGGGATACAGATCCCAGTTCTTC. It codes for CASSFLTGYRSQFF.

V and J are TRBV9 and TRBJ2-1; TRBD2 aligns across 10 bases. CDR1 and CDR2 (germline): SGDLS, YYNGEE. CDR3 size: 16 residues. Trimming took 2 bases from V and 4 from J; bases not matched to a gene: 6. CDR3 sequence (DNA): TGTGCCAGCAGCGTCTCTAGCGGGAGTACATACAATGAGCAGTTCTTC. Translated, it gives CASSVSSGSTYNEQFF.

This clonotype was observed a few times. V is TRBV7-9 and J is TRBJ2-3; TRBD2 agrees at 12 bases. The V segment lost 5 bases and the J segment 5 bases; nucleotides outside the gene matches: 8. Germline-derived CDR1 and CDR2 are SEHNR and FQNEAQ (reference sequence). The CDR3 spans 16 residues. The CDR3 bases are TGTGCCAGCAGCACCTGGACTAGCGGGACAGGAGATACGCAGTATTTT. Translation gives CASSTWTSGTGDTQYF.

This clonotype has just one count. V gene TRBV29-1 combines with J gene TRBJ1-1; D not certain. Trimming took off 8 bases at V and 10 bases at J, with 14 bases between the two ends. The CDR3 has 10 amino acids. Per the germline V gene, CDR1 is SQVTM and CDR2 is ANQGSEA. CDR3 residues: CSITPGAAFF. CDR3 sequence (DNA): TGCAGCATAACCCCGGGCGCAGCTTTCTTT.